These T cell receptor beta chains were read from a single sample in a study of PD-1 blockade in mismatch repair-deficient tumors. This table comes from immunoSEQ multiplex PCR, and its TCRdb copy is limited to in-frame clones, with some not included. Among roughly 120,000 clones listed, roughly 86% were seen once. Specimen: peripheral blood, collected 72 weeks after starting pembrolizumab. The receptors were sampled from an adult with mismatch repair-deficient cancer. Each CDR3 is given with its conserved first and last residue. The order of the fields is clone size, V gene, J gene, D gene, CDR3 DNA, CDR3 protein. The D gene is left open where the match is weak. Some rows have no size entry. The others give once, few or many, or a class for an expanded clone.

abundance: -
v_gene: TRBV6-1
j_gene: TRBJ2-1
d_gene: -
CDR3nt: TGTGCCAGCAGTGAAGCACTAGGAGGCTACAATGAGCAGTTCTTC
CDR3aa: CASSEALGGYNEQFF

abundance: -
v_gene: TRBV11-3
j_gene: TRBJ1-2
d_gene: -
CDR3nt: TGTGCCAGCAGCCCAATCCCACCTAATAACTATGGCTACACCTTC
CDR3aa: CASSPIPPNNYGYTF

abundance: -
v_gene: TRBV14
j_gene: TRBJ1-5
d_gene: -
CDR3nt: TGTGCCAGCAGCACCTTGAAAGCAAATCAGCCCCAGCATTTT
CDR3aa: CASSTLKANQPQHF

abundance: -
v_gene: TRBV5-1
j_gene: TRBJ1-1
d_gene: TRBD1
CDR3nt: TGCGCCAGCAGCTTGCAGGGGGCTAGTACTGAAGCTTTCTTT
CDR3aa: CASSLQGASTEAFF

abundance: -
v_gene: TRBV27
j_gene: TRBJ2-7
d_gene: -
CDR3nt: TGTGCCAGCAGTTTACGAGGTGACAAGCAGTACTTC
CDR3aa: CASSLRGDKQYF

abundance: -
v_gene: TRBV25-1
j_gene: TRBJ2-1
d_gene: -
CDR3nt: TGTGCCAGCAGTGACTTGGGGGACCGCTACAATGAGCAGTTCTTC
CDR3aa: CASSDLGDRYNEQFF

abundance: -
v_gene: TRBV6-1
j_gene: TRBJ2-7
d_gene: -
CDR3nt: TGTGCCAGCAGTGAACCTAGCCAGTTCGTGCAGTACTTC
CDR3aa: CASSEPSQFVQYF

abundance: -
v_gene: TRBV30
j_gene: TRBJ1-5
d_gene: TRBD1
CDR3nt: TGTGCCTGGAGTTCAGACAGGGGCCAGCCCCAGCATTTT
CDR3aa: CAWSSDRGQPQHF

abundance: -
v_gene: TRBV5-6
j_gene: TRBJ2-2
d_gene: -
CDR3nt: TGTGCCAGCAGCCCGGGGCTGACAGGCTCGTCCACCGGGGAGCTGTTTTTT
CDR3aa: CASSPGLTGSSTGELFF

abundance: -
v_gene: TRBV13
j_gene: TRBJ1-1
d_gene: -
CDR3nt: TGTGCCAGCAGCTTTGGCGGACAGACTTTGTCTTTCTTT
CDR3aa: CASSFGGQTLSFF

abundance: -
v_gene: TRBV28
j_gene: TRBJ2-7
d_gene: TRBD2
CDR3nt: TGTGCCAGCAGGGGGGGGACGTCTTACGAGCAGTACTTC
CDR3aa: CASRGGTSYEQYF

abundance: few
v_gene: TRBV7-8
j_gene: TRBJ2-5
d_gene: -
CDR3nt: TGTGCCAGCAGCCGTAGGGTGGAGACCCAGTACTTC
CDR3aa: CASSRRVETQYF

abundance: once
v_gene: TRBV5-1
j_gene: TRBJ2-2
d_gene: -
CDR3nt: TGCGCCAGCAGTATCCAGGGGAACACCGGGGAGCTGTTTTTT
CDR3aa: CASSIQGNTGELFF

abundance: -
v_gene: TRBV5-5
j_gene: TRBJ2-7
d_gene: TRBD2
CDR3nt: TGTGCCAGCAGCTTAAGGACTAGCGGGACCTACGAGCAGTACTTC
CDR3aa: CASSLRTSGTYEQYF

abundance: -
v_gene: TRBV4-3
j_gene: TRBJ2-5
d_gene: TRBD2
CDR3nt: TGCGCCAGCAGCCAAGTCCCTAGCGGGAGTGAGACCCAGTACTTC
CDR3aa: CASSQVPSGSETQYF

abundance: -
v_gene: TRBV11-2
j_gene: TRBJ2-7
d_gene: -
CDR3nt: TGTGCCAGCAGCTTAGAGTACACAGCCTACGAGCAGTACTTC
CDR3aa: CASSLEYTAYEQYF

abundance: few
v_gene: TRBV5-4
j_gene: TRBJ1-4
d_gene: -
CDR3nt: TGTGCCAGCAGCTTGGGGGGGCGGGGGGCTAATGAAAAACTGTTTTTT
CDR3aa: CASSLGGRGANEKLFF

abundance: -
v_gene: TRBV4-3
j_gene: TRBJ2-3
d_gene: TRBD2
CDR3nt: TGCGCCAGCAGCCAGGCGACTAGCGGGAGTCTAGATACGCAGTATTTT
CDR3aa: CASSQATSGSLDTQYF

abundance: -
v_gene: TRBV15
j_gene: TRBJ2-3
d_gene: -
CDR3nt: TGTGCCACCGGCGTAGGGCAAGATACGCAGTATTTT
CDR3aa: CATGVGQDTQYF

abundance: -
v_gene: TRBV4-1
j_gene: TRBJ1-3
d_gene: -
CDR3nt: TGCGCCAGCAGCCGGGGAAACACCATATATTTT
CDR3aa: CASSRGNTIYF

abundance: -
v_gene: TRBV30
j_gene: TRBJ1-2
d_gene: -
CDR3nt: TGTGCCTGGAGTGGACAGGAGAGGGCTAACTATGGCTACACCTTC
CDR3aa: CAWSGQERANYGYTF

abundance: -
v_gene: TRBV12-5
j_gene: TRBJ2-5
d_gene: -
CDR3nt: TGTGCTAGTGGCGCTTCTGGGCAAGAGACCCAGTACTTC
CDR3aa: CASGASGQETQYF